This T cell receptor (beta chain) was observed in a study of blood T cell repertoires in COVID-19. Study context: Acute and convalescent COVID-19 specimens originated in the United States, Italy and Spain. T cells, B-cell-depleted T cells, or PBMCs provided the cDNA or gDNA that served as material.

CDR3 size: 14 residues. Germline assignment: CDR1 MDHEN and CDR2 SYDVKM. Trimming pared 7 bases from V and 7 bases from J, leaving 16 bases between. Seattle cases were enrolled at active infection and followed longitudinally. The method was immunoSEQ multiplex PCR; TCRdb's version includes in-frame clones alone and lacks a portion of them. This sample yields fewer than 140,000 clones, of which roughly four fifths are seen a single time; roughly 6.2% belongs to the top ten. The sequenced material came from peripheral blood. This chain links TRBV28 with TRBJ1-4; D unresolved. The sequence was collected from a man older than 75 with COVID-19, enrolled during active disease. The CDR3 here is CASTSLGRGEKLFF. The CDR3 coding sequence is TGTGCCAGCACGTCCCTAGGGCGGGGTGAAAAACTGTTTTTT.